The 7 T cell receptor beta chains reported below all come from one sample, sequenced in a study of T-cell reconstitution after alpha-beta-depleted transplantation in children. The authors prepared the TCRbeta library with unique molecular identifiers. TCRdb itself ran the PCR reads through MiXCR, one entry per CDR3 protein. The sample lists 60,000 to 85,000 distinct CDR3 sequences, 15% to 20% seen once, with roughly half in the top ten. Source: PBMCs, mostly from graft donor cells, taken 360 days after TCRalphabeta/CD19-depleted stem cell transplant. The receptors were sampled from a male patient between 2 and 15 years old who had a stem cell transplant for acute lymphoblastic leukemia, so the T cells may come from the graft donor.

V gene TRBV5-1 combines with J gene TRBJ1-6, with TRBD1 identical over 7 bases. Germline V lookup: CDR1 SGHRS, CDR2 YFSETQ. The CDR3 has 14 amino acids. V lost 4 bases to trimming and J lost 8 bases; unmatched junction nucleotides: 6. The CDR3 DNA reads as TGCGCCAGCAGCCGCGGGACAGCCGATTCACCCCTCCACTTT. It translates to CASSRGTADSPLHF.

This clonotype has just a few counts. CDR3 DNA sequence: TGCGCCAGCAGCTTGGTGAGGGCGGCCGGGGAGCTGTTTTTT. This translates into CASSLVRAAGELFF. The V and J genes are TRBV5-1 and TRBJ2-2; perhaps TRBD2 as D (5 bases). CDR1 and CDR2 (germline): SGHRS, YFSETQ. CDR3 size: 14 residues. V dropped 0 bases and J dropped 6 bases, with 9 bases sitting between them.

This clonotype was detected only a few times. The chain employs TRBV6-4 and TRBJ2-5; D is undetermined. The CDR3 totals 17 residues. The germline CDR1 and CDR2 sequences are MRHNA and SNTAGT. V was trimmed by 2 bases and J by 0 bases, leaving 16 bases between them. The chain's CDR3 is CASSDVRPTWYQETQYF. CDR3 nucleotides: TGTGCCAGCAGTGACGTGCGTCCCACTTGGTACCAAGAGACCCAGTACTTC.

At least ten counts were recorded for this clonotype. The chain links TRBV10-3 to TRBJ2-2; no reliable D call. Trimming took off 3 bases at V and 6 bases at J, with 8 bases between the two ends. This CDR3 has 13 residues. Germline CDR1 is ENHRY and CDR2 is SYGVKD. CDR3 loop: CAISEYSPGELFF. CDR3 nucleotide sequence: TGTGCCATCAGTGAATATAGCCCCGGGGAGCTGTTTTTT.

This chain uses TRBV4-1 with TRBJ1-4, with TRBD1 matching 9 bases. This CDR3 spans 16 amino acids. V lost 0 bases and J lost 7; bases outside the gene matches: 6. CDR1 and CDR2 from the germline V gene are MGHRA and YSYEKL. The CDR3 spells CASSQDARQGGEKLFF. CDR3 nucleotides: TGCGCCAGCAGCCAAGACGCCCGACAGGGGGGTGAAAAACTGTTTTTT.

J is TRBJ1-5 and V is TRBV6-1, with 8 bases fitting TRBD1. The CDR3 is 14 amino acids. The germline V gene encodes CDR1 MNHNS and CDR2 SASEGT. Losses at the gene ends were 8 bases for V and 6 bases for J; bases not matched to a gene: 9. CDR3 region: CASGWTGLGQPQHF. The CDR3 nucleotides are TGTGCCAGCGGATGGACAGGGTTAGGTCAGCCCCAGCATTTT.

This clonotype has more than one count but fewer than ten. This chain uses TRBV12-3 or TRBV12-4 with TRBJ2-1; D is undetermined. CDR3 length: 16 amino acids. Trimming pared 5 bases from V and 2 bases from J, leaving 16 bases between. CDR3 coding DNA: TGTGCCAGCAGTCGAAAGACTCCTGGGGCCTACAATGAGCAGTTCTTC. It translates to CASSRKTPGAYNEQFF.